One sample yielded the 11 T cell receptor beta chains listed below, sequenced in a study of identical twins. TCRdb reanalysed the 5' RACE reads using MiXCR and keeps one entry per CDR3 protein. Of around 500,000 distinct CDR3 sequences listed, 14% are singletons. Separately, the same data were catalogued under a study of yellow fever vaccine responses in identical twins.

The sequencing input was CD4+ T cells sorted from blood. These TCRs come from a woman in her late teens or twenties in good health.

This clonotype has a handful of counts. The CDR3 sequence: CSVEGQGTNEQFF. In DNA, the CDR3 is TGCAGCGTTGAGGGACAGGGAACCAATGAGCAGTTCTTC. The chain uses TRBV29-1 and TRBJ2-1; TRBD1 matches 9 bases. The CDR3 sequence is 13 residues long. V dropped 3 bases and J dropped 6; count of bases not matched to a gene: 3. CDR1 is SQVTM and CDR2 is ANQGSEA in the germline V gene.

V is TRBV20-1 and J is TRBJ2-5; the D is unclear. Germline CDR1 and CDR2: DFQATT and SNEGSKA (reference sequence). The CDR3 is 12 amino acids. V was trimmed by 6 bases and J by 5 bases, leaving 13 bases between them. CDR3 protein: CSAWSGKETQYF. DNA of the CDR3: TGCAGTGCCTGGAGTGGAAAGGAGACCCAGTACTTC.

In its sample, this clonotype was seen many times. V usage is TRBV9 and J usage is TRBJ2-7; D unresolved. V lost 4 bases and J 0 bases, leaving 14 bases between the germline ends. The CDR3 extends over 15 amino acids. Per the germline V gene, CDR1 is SGDLS and CDR2 is YYNGEE. The CDR3 nucleotides read TGTGCCAGCAGCACCGGTGACATGCTCTCCTACGAGCAGTACTTC. This translates into CASSTGDMLSYEQYF.

At least ten counts were recorded for this clonotype. The chain uses TRBV7-9 and TRBJ2-2; TRBD1 aligns across 7 bases. The V and J ends lost 5 bases and 4 bases, in that order; junction bases with no gene match: 7. The CDR3 has 15 amino acids. Germline V lookup: CDR1 SEHNR, CDR2 FQNEAQ (reference sequence). DNA for the CDR3: TGTGCCAGCAGCGAGGGACAGATTTCCACCGGGGAGCTGTTTTTT. Its protein product is CASSEGQISTGELFF.

The table lists this clonotype with many counts. The chain joins TRBV5-1 to TRBJ1-2, with a tentative D call TRBD1 (5 bases). V shed 4 bases and J shed 2 bases, with 18 bases lying between them. The V gene's germline CDR1 is SGHRS and CDR2 YFSETQ. The CDR3 runs 16 residues. For the CDR3, the DNA is TGCGCCAGCAGCCCGACCCGCGGGACGGTAAACTATGGCTACACCTTC. It codes for CASSPTRGTVNYGYTF.

The sample holds many counts of this clonotype. V usage is TRBV12-3 or TRBV12-4 and J usage is TRBJ2-7; D unclear. V lost 6 bases and J 1 base, leaving 10 bases between the germline ends. The CDR3 spans 13 residues. This CDR3 reads CASSLKASYEQYF. CDR3 DNA sequence: TGTGCCAGCAGCCTTAAGGCTTCCTACGAGCAGTACTTC.

The J gene is TRBJ2-1, the V gene TRBV20-1; 14 positions agree with TRBD2. Germline trimming cut 6 bases from V and 7 bases from J; bases unmatched to any gene: 8. The V gene's germline CDR1 is DFQATT and CDR2 SNEGSKA (reference sequence). The CDR3 extends over 15 amino acids. This CDR3 reads CSAPWGTSGGNEQFF. CDR3 nucleotide sequence: TGCAGTGCGCCCTGGGGGACTAGCGGGGGTAATGAGCAGTTCTTC.

The J gene is TRBJ2-2, the V gene TRBV20-1; 11 nucleotides agree with TRBD1. V trimming: 4 bases; J trimming: 6 bases; junction bases outside the gene matches: 4. The length of the CDR3 is 14 residues. Germline values: CDR1 DFQATT, CDR2 SNEGSKA (reference sequence). The CDR3 region has the DNA TGCAGTGCTACCGGGACAGGGGGGGCCGGGGAGCTGTTTTTT. Translating it yields CSATGTGGAGELFF.

V usage is TRBV6-1 and J usage is TRBJ1-4, with a possible D match to TRBD1 (6 bases). Trimming shortened V by 6 bases and J by 4 bases, and 21 bases separated the two germline ends. CDR1 is MNHNS, CDR2 SASEGT, per germline. The CDR3 loop spans 17 amino acids. The CDR3 is CASRALRTAAHNEKLFF. CDR3 coding DNA: TGTGCCAGCAGAGCCCTCAGGACAGCCGCTCATAATGAAAAACTGTTTTTT.

The V call is TRBV3-1, the J call TRBJ1-6, with D hard to call. The V gene lost 0 bases and the J gene lost 6 bases, with 6 bases spanning the gap. This CDR3 spans 14 amino acids. Germline V gives CDR1 LGHDT, CDR2 YNNKEL (reference sequence). The CDR3 loop is CASSQEAPNSPLHF. Written as DNA, the CDR3 is TGTGCCAGCAGCCAAGAGGCCCCTAATTCACCCCTCCACTTT.

The chain employs TRBV5-1 and TRBJ2-5; D possibly corresponds to TRBD2 (5 bases). Germline V gives CDR1 SGHRS, CDR2 YFSETQ. V was trimmed by 3 bases and J by 11 bases, leaving 14 bases between them. The length of the CDR3 is 12 residues. The CDR3 region is CASSSVVSDQYF. CDR3 sequence (DNA): TGCGCCAGCAGCTCTGTTGTTAGCGATCAGTACTTC.